Listed below are T cell receptor beta chains from one sample, sequenced in a study of CD8+CD57+ T cells in acquired aplastic anemia. TCRdb redid the calling of the reads with MiXCR, one entry per CDR3 protein. The sample records 100,000 to 150,000 distinct CDR3 sequences, 48% being singletons. Sequencing used sorted CD4+, CD8+, or CD8+CD57+ T cells (not recorded which) from PBMCs. All receptors derive from a human donor in good health, serving as a control. CDR3s include the opening cysteine and the closing phenylalanine or tryptophan. The order of the fields is clone size, D gene, CDR3 length, V gene, J gene, CDR3 DNA, CDR3 protein. The D gene is left open where the match is weak. Clone size, where shown, is once, few, many, or a class for clones that have expanded.

many,TRBD1,15,TRBV7-2,TRBJ1-2,TGTGCCAGCAGCTTAGCGACAGGGGTCATCTATGGCTACACCTTC,CASSLATGVIYGYTF
many,.,12,TRBV20-1,TRBJ1-3,TGCAGTGCCAGAGCCGTGTCTAACACCATATATTTT,CSARAVSNTIYF
.,.,12,TRBV2,TRBJ2-5,TGTGCCAGCAGAGGAGGGGCGGAGACCCAGTACTTC,CASRGGAETQYF
many,TRBD1,16,TRBV6-6,TRBJ1-4,TGTGCCAGCAGTTACAGATACACAGGGGGTAATGAAAAACTGTTTTTT,CASSYRYTGGNEKLFF
many,TRBD1,14,TRBV11-3,TRBJ1-1,TGTGCCAGCCACAGGGGGATGGGGAACACTGAAGCTTTCTTT,CASHRGMGNTEAFF
many,TRBD2,15,TRBV10-3,TRBJ2-1,TGTGCCATCAGTGAGAGAGAGGGAGGGGAAAATGAGCAGTTCTTC,CAISEREGGENEQFF
.,TRBD2,13,TRBV20-1,TRBJ2-5,TGCAGTGCTAGCGGGGGGGCTGTCGAGACCCAGTACTTC,CSASGGAVETQYF
medium-sized,TRBD1,14,TRBV10-3,TRBJ2-3,TGTGCCACGAGGGACAGTACTAGCACAGATACGCAGTATTTT,CATRDSTSTDTQYF
many,.,14,TRBV6-1,TRBJ1-6,TGTGCCAGCAGTGGTAGTCAGGGAAATTCACCCCTCCACTTT,CASSGSQGNSPLHF
few,TRBD2,15,TRBV15,TRBJ2-7,TGTGCCACCAGCAGTCCCCTAGCGGGGAAGTACGAGCAGTACTTC,CATSSPLAGKYEQYF
.,.,15,TRBV3-1,TRBJ1-5,TGTGCCAGCAGCCAAGATCCCGGGTTGCAATCAGCCCCAGCATTT,CASSQDPGLQSAPAF
.,.,12,TRBV7-2,TRBJ2-7,TGTGCCAGCAGCACCTACTCCTACGAGCAGTACTTC,CASSTYSYEQYF
.,TRBD1,16,TRBV24-1,TRBJ1-2,TGTGCCACCAGTGATTTGGGAAGCAGGGGGAAGAGTGGCTACACCTTC,CATSDLGSRGKSGYTF
.,TRBD1,13,TRBV30,TRBJ2-7,TGTGCCCTTGCGGGACAGGATCCCTACGAGCAGTACTTC,CALAGQDPYEQYF
once,.,13,TRBV7-9,TRBJ2-1,TGTGCCAGCAGCTTGGACATTTCCAATGAGCAGTTCTTC,CASSLDISNEQFF
.,TRBD2,14,TRBV10-3,TRBJ2-3,TGTGCCACCACTAGCGTCGAAAACACAGATACGCAGTATTTT,CATTSVENTDTQYF
once,.,14,TRBV27,TRBJ1-1,TGTGCCAGCAGTTACGGCAGGGTTGGCACTGAAGCTTTCTTT,CASSYGRVGTEAFF
.,TRBD1,15,TRBV7-2,TRBJ1-1,TGTGCCAGCAGCTTAATCCCGACAGGGAACGCTGAAGCTTTCTTT,CASSLIPTGNAEAFF
many,.,15,TRBV19,TRBJ2-7,TGTGCCAGTAGTATTGCCGGGACACTCTCCTACGAGCAGTACTTC,CASSIAGTLSYEQYF
.,TRBD2,17,TRBV12-3/TRBV12-4,TRBJ2-5,TGTGCCAGCAGTGAACTAGCGGGGGGGTCATGTACGGAGACCCAGTACTTC,CASSELAGGSCTETQYF
.,TRBD2,14,TRBV10-3,TRBJ2-3,TGTGCCATCCAGCGGGGGGGGGACACAGATACGCAGTATTTT,CAIQRGGDTDTQYF
.,TRBD2,15,TRBV7-6,TRBJ2-7,TGTGCCAGCAGCTTAGATGGGGGGGGTAACTACGAGCAGTACTTC,CASSLDGGGNYEQYF
many,TRBD1,16,TRBV7-9,TRBJ2-3,TGTGCCAGCAGCTCCGGACAGGGGACTTTCACAGATACGCAGTATTTT,CASSSGQGTFTDTQYF
.,.,16,TRBV24-1,TRBJ1-1,TGTGCCACCAGTGATTCGTCGTTAGGGGGGAACACTGAAGCTTTCTTT,CATSDSSLGGNTEAFF
many,TRBD1,17,TRBV5-6,TRBJ2-4,TGTGCCAGCAGCTTGGTAGGACAGGGCCTAGCCAAAAACATTCAGTACTTC,CASSLVGQGLAKNIQYF
many,TRBD1,18,TRBV5-6,TRBJ1-1,TGTGCCAGCAGCTTCATACATAACCCGGGACAGCTGAACACTGAAGCTTTCTTT,CASSFIHNPGQLNTEAFF
.,TRBD1,16,TRBV5-1,TRBJ1-4,TGCACCAGCAGCTCTTTACCCGGACAGGGTAACGAAAAACTGTTTTTT,CTSSSLPGQGNEKLFF
many,.,14,TRBV7-2,TRBJ2-2,TGTGCCAGCAGCTTATCGGGGTGGTCCGGGGAGCTGTTTTTT,CASSLSGWSGELFF
.,.,12,TRBV7-8,TRBJ1-2,TGTGCCAGCAGCGACGACACGGGAGGCTACACCTTC,CASSDDTGGYTF
.,.,19,TRBV10-3,TRBJ1-5,TGTGCCATCAGTGACGCTTTTGTGGCGCGGGGGAATCGCAATCAGCCCCAGCATTTT,CAISDAFVARGNRNQPQHF
once,.,14,TRBV5-1,TRBJ1-2,TGCGCCAGCAGCTTGGAGGGGACGACCTATGGCTACACCTTC,CASSLEGTTYGYTF
.,.,11,TRBV19,TRBJ2-7,TGTGCCAGTAGTAGATCTCGCGAGCAGTACTTC,CASSRSREQYF
many,.,18,TRBV11-2,TRBJ2-1,TGTGCCAGCAGCGGACTACTACGGGGGGCCCCCTCCTACAATGAGCAGTTCTTC,CASSGLLRGAPSYNEQFF
many,.,15,TRBV7-9,TRBJ2-3,TGTGCCAGCAGCTTATCAGGGGTCGGCACAGATACGCAGTATTTT,CASSLSGVGTDTQYF
.,TRBD1,19,TRBV15,TRBJ1-2,TGTGCCACCAGCAGAGTCCTGGGCAAATGGACAGGGGGCGGGAATGGCTACACCTTC,CATSRVLGKWTGGGNGYTF
many,.,16,TRBV20-1,TRBJ1-3,TGCAGTGCTAGAGATCCTGCCGGATCCTCTGGAAACACCATATATTTT,CSARDPAGSSGNTIYF
many,.,13,TRBV4-3,TRBJ1-1,TGCGCCAGCAGCCAAGATTCAATCGGGGTAGCTTTCTTT,CASSQDSIGVAFF
few,TRBD1,15,TRBV2,TRBJ2-3,TGTGCCAGCAGAGAGGACAGGGCCTCCACAGATACGCAGTATTTT,CASREDRASTDTQYF
.,.,15,TRBV19,TRBJ1-5,TGTGGCAGTAGTATTCAAACAGGGTCTTTTGAAGCCCAGCATTTT,CGSSIQTGSFEAQHF
many,.,14,TRBV7-2,TRBJ2-2,TGTGCCAGCAGCTCCTGGGGGAACACCGGGGAGCTGTTTTTT,CASSSWGNTGELFF
.,.,15,TRBV7-9,TRBJ1-3,TGTGCCAGCAGGTTATCAGCCGTTGGTGGAAACACCATATATTTT,CASRLSAVGGNTIYF
.,.,11,TRBV20-1,TRBJ2-3,TGCAGTGCTTACCCCACAGATACGCAGTATTTT,CSAYPTDTQYF
once,.,15,TRBV24-1,TRBJ2-1,TGTGCCACTCGGGTGGGCTCAACCTCCTACAATGAGCAGTTCTTC,CATRVGSTSYNEQFF
once,TRBD2,19,TRBV25-1,TRBJ2-3,TGTGCCAGCAGCTTAGGGGGACTAGCGGGGGGGCCCGTAGCAGATACGCAGTATTTT,CASSLGGLAGGPVADTQYF
many,TRBD2,14,TRBV6-1,TRBJ2-7,TGTGCCAGCAGGACCACTAGCGGATCCTACGAGCAGTACTTC,CASRTTSGSYEQYF
few,.,15,TRBV18,TRBJ2-2,TGTGCCAGCTCACCACGGGGGAGGAACACCGGGGAGCTGTTTTTT,CASSPRGRNTGELFF
.,.,17,TRBV6-1,TRBJ1-1,TGTGCCAGCAGATCCTTCAGCAGGCCGCGGCGGAACACTGAAGCTTTCTTT,CASRSFSRPRRNTEAFF
once,.,11,TRBV7-2,TRBJ1-2,TGTGCCAGCAGGTTAGGGGTCGGCTACACCTTC,CASRLGVGYTF
many,.,15,TRBV11-3,TRBJ2-2,TGTGCCAGCGGCGCGGGGCAGGCGAACACCGGGGAGCTGTTTTTT,CASGAGQANTGELFF
.,.,12,TRBV7-2,TRBJ2-7,TGTGCCAGCAGTTACGTCCCCGGAGAGCAGTACTTC,CASSYVPGEQYF